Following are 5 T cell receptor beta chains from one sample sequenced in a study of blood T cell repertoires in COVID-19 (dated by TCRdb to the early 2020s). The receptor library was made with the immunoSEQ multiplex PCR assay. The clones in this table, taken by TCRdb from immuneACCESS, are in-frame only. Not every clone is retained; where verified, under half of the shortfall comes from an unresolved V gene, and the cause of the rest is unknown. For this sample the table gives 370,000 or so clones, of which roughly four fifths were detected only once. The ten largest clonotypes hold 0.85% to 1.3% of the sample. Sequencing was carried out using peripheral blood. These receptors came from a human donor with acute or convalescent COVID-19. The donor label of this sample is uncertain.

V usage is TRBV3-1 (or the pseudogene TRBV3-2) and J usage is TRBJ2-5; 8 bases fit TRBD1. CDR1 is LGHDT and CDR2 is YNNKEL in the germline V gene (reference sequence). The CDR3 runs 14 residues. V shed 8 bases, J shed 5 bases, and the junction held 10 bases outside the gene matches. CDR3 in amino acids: CASLPTGELETQYF. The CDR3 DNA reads TGTGCCAGCCTCCCGACAGGGGAGTTGGAGACCCAGTACTTC.

The CDR3 loop reads CASSRPLGQGFTEAFF. The CDR3 coding sequence is TGTGCCAGCAGTCGGCCGCTCGGACAGGGTTTCACTGAAGCTTTCTTT. The genes are TRBV25-1 and TRBJ1-1, with 8 nucleotides matching TRBD1. The CDR3 runs 16 residues. From germline, CDR1 is MGHDK and CDR2 SYGVNS. Trimming took 5 bases from V and 4 from J; bases not matched to a gene: 12.

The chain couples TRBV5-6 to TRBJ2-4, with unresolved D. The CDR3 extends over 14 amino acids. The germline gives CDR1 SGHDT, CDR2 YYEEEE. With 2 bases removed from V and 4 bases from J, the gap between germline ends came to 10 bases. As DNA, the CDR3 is TGTGCCAGCAGCTTCTGGCAGGCGAAAAACATTCAGTACTTC. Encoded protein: CASSFWQAKNIQYF.

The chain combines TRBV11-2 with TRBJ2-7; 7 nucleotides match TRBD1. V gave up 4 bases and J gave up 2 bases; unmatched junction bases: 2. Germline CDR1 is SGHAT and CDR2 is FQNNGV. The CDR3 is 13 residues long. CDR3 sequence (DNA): TGTGCCAGCAGCTCGGACAGGACCTACGAGCAGTACTTC. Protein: CASSSDRTYEQYF. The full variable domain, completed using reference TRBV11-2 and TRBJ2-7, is EAGVAQSPRYKIIEKRQSVAFWCNPISGHATLYWYQQILGQGPKLLIQFQNNGVVDDSQLPKDRFSAERLKGVDSTLKIQPAKLEDSAVYLCASSSDRTYEQYFGPGTRLTVT.

The DNA of the CDR3 is TGTGCCAGTAGTAACGATAGAACTGCAGATACGCAGTATTTT. As protein: CASSNDRTADTQYF. The chain joins TRBV19 to TRBJ2-3; no reliable D call. Trimming took off 4 bases at V and 4 bases at J, with 12 bases between the two ends. The CDR3 extends over 14 amino acids. CDR1 is LNHDA and CDR2 is SQIVND in the germline V gene (reference sequence).